This T cell receptor beta chain was retrieved from a study of PD-1 blockade in classical Hodgkin lymphoma. Only in-frame clones appear in the TCRdb table, and some are missing; sequencing was by immunoSEQ multiplex PCR. The repertoire consists of roughly 15,000 clones, with about 83% occurring once and the leading ten covering approximately 22%. Relapse after autologous stem cell transplantation occurred in every patient, and brentuximab vedotin exposure varied. The CDR3 spans 15 residues. V was clipped by 0 bases and J by 5 bases, with 11 bases between them. CDR1 and CDR2 from the germline V gene are SNHLY and FYNNEI.

The sequencing here drew on peripheral blood mononuclear cells (PBMCs), taken at baseline. This sequence joins TRBV2 and TRBJ1-5, with D unresolved. This receptor was taken from a human donor with classical Hodgkin lymphoma. CDR3 amino acids: CASSEALSGDQPQHF. For the CDR3, the DNA is TGTGCCAGCAGTGAAGCGCTCAGCGGCGATCAGCCCCAGCATTTT.